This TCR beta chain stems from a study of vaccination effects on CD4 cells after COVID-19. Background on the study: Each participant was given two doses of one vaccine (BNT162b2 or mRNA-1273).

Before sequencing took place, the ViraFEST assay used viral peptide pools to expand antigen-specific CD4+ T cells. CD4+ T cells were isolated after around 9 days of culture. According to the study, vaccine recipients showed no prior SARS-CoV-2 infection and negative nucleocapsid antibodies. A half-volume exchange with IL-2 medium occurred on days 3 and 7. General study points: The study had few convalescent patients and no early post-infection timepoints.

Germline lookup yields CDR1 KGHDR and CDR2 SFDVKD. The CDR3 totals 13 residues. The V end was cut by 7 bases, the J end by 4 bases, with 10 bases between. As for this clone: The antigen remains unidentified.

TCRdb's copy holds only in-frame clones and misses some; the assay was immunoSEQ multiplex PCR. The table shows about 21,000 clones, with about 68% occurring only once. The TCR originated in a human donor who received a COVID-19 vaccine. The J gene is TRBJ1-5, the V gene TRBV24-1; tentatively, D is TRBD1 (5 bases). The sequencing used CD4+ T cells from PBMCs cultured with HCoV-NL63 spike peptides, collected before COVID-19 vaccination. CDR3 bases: TGTGCCACCAGCCTCACAGGAAATCAGCCCCAGCATTTT. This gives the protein CATSLTGNQPQHF.